This T cell receptor (beta chain) was retrieved from a study of immune cell composition in non-small cell lung cancer. This CDR3 spans 16 amino acids. Germline V gives CDR1 KGHSH, CDR2 LQKENI. V shed 0 bases, J shed 9 bases, and the junction held 9 bases outside the gene matches. Of note for this clone: The antigen is not known.

Normal lung was taken at the farthest possible site, at least 3 cm from tumour. Points from the study as a whole: About four fifths of squamous and 30% to 35% of adenocarcinoma cases had tumour-associated clones >0.5%. Tumour TCR-beta clonality showed no significant link to smoking pack-years.

Sequencing used immunoSEQ multiplex PCR; TCRdb keeps in-frame clones, though not all of them. Among over 1,500 clones listed, about 62% were seen once. Source material: non-adjacent lung tissue. The receptor was isolated from a human donor with non-small cell lung cancer. V is TRBV18 and J is TRBJ2-1, with 9 bases aligning to TRBD2. The CDR3 region is CASSPPWVAGDLEQFF. DNA for the CDR3: TGTGCCAGCTCACCACCGTGGGTAGCGGGAGATCTTGAGCAGTTCTTC. Supplemented by reference TRBV18 and TRBJ2-1, the full variable domain reads NAGVMQNPRHLVRRRGQEARLRCSPMKGHSHVYWYRQLPEEGLKFMVYLQKENIIDESGMPKERFSAEFPKEGPSILRIQQVVRGDSAAYFCASSPPWVAGDLEQFFGPGTRLTVL.